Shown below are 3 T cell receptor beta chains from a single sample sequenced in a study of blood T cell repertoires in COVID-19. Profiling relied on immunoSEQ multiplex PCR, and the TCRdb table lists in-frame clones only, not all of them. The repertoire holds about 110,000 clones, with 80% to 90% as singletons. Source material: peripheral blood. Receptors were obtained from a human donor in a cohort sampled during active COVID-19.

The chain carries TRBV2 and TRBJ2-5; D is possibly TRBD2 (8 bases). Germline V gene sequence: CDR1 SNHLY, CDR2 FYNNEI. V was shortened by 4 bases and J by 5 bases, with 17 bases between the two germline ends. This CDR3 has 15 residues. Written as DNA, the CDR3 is TGTGCCAGCAGTGCGGGAGGGGGCCGAGAGGAGACCCAGTACTTC. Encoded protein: CASSAGGGREETQYF.

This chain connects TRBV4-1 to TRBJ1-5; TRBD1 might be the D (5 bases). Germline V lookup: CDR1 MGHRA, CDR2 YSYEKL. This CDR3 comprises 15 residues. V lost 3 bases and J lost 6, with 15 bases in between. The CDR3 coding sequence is TGCGCCAGCAGCCATGAAGTGGGGGGAGGTCAGCCCCAGCATTTT. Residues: CASSHEVGGGQPQHF.

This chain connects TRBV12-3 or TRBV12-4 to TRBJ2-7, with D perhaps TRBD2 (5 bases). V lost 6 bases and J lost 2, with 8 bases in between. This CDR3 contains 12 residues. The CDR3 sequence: CASSGIPYEQYF. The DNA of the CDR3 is TGTGCCAGCAGCGGGATACCCTACGAGCAGTACTTC.